Reported below is one T cell receptor beta chain. Its specificity is not known. Time point: newly diagnosed GD, antithyroid drugs for less than 3 months. There was RNA extracted from PBMCs, and the TCR library was made from it. An endocrinology unit in Xi'an, China, supplied the patients. iRepertoire HTBI primers and Arm-PCR of CDR3 regions built TCR beta libraries. TCRdb redid the calling of the multiplex PCR reads with MiXCR, one entry per CDR3 protein. The sample has more than 450,000 distinct CDR3 sequences; under 20% are singletons. The junction had 1 base not matched to a gene; V was cut back by 3 bases and J by 6 bases. The germline V gene has CDR1 DFQATT and CDR2 SNEGSKA (reference sequence). The CDR3 extends over 12 amino acids. The data belong to a study of regulatory T cells in long-lasting Graves disease. General study points: Public clonotype sharing was higher in persistent than newly diagnosed patients.

These records were also assigned to another study, of T cells in Graves' hyperthyroidism and ophthalmopathy.

The sequence was collected from a man aged 35 to 55 with Graves disease. The chain combines TRBV20-1 with TRBJ2-1, with TRBD2 matching 8 bases. The source material was peripheral blood mononuclear cells (PBMCs), sampled at new diagnosis, from a patient treated with antithyroid drugs. The CDR3 coding sequence is TGCAGTGCTAGTCTAGCGGGCAATGAGCAGTTCTTC. Protein sequence: CSASLAGNEQFF.